Below, one T cell receptor (beta chain) is given with its context. These data belong to a study of blood T cell repertoires in COVID-19. Across the whole study: Sites across the United States, Italy and Spain contributed samples from acute and convalescent COVID-19.

Using immunoSEQ multiplex PCR, the repertoire was profiled, and TCRdb retains in-frame clones only, with some absent. The data hold 170,000 or so clones, with over 75% observed a single time. Ages ranged from about 18 to 89 years, with residence in under 25 US areas. The source is a woman between 45 and 65 years old who had recovered from COVID-19. What was sequenced was PBMCs or T cells enriched from blood (not recorded which).

Written as DNA, the CDR3 is TGTGCCACCAGCAGAGAGATAGCGGGAGGGCCTGTAGATACGCAGTATTTT. As protein: CATSREIAGGPVDTQYF. The chain joins TRBV15 to TRBJ2-3; 11 bases line up with TRBD2. This CDR3 is built from 17 residues. The V gene end was trimmed by 0 bases and the J gene end by 5 bases; junction bases not matched to a gene: 7. Germline CDR1 LNHNV, CDR2 YYDKDF (reference sequence). The variable domain in full, completed from reference TRBV15 and TRBJ2-3, reads DAMVIQNPRYQVTQFGKPVTLSCSQTLNHNVMYWYQQKSSQAPKLLFHYYDKDFNNEADTPDNFQSRRPNTSFCFLDIRSPGLGDTAMYLCATSREIAGGPVDTQYFGPGTRLTVL.